There are many counts of the clone carrying this TCR beta chain. The sample is drawn from a study of T cells in Graves' hyperthyroidism and ophthalmopathy. Overall study context: Once the initial diagnosis was made, peripheral blood was obtained before any treatment.

Amplification targeted TCR beta CDR3 regions from RNA transcripts. The primer set for the first-round RT-PCR of the TCR CDR3 was HTBI. One entry per CDR3 protein, called by TCRdb with MiXCR from the multiplex PCR reads. The top ten clones hold less than 25% of a sample with around 380,000 distinct CDR3 sequences, 13% of them seen once. This CDR3 has 16 residues. Trimming left V 5 bases short and J 8 bases short, with 19 bases between. The study based diagnoses on clinical symptoms, serum thyroxine and TRAb, thyroid ultrasound and orbital computed tomography. The sample consisted of blood. The chain is built from TRBV12-3 or TRBV12-4 and TRBJ1-6; D is possibly TRBD1 (6 bases). This clonotype was obtained from a man aged 30-40 years with Graves' hyperthyroidism that later progressed to Graves' ophthalmopathy. CDR3 nucleotide sequence: TGTGCCAGCAGTACCCACCCACAGGGTAGGGATTCACCCCTCCACTTT. Protein product: CASSTHPQGRDSPLHF.